This T cell receptor (beta chain) is from a study of patients and donors after allogeneic stem cell transplantation. This CDR3 spans 13 amino acids. Trimming cost V 11 bases and J 4 bases; bases outside gene matches: 5. Germline V CDR1 and CDR2: MNHNY, SVGAGI (reference sequence). One entry per CDR3 protein results from TCRdb running MiXCR on the RT-PCR reads. The sample lists some 21,000 distinct CDR3 sequences, around 28% occurring once. The sequencing input was blood, either unsorted or a sorted T cell fraction (not recorded which). The TCR was taken from a human donor who was either an allogeneic HSCT recipient or a stem cell or donor lymphocyte infusion donor (not recorded which). It is not recorded whose cells these are; they may come from a transplant donor. V and J are TRBV6-6 and TRBJ1-6; 7 nucleotides agree with TRBD1. Written as DNA, the CDR3 is TGTGCCGGAAAGGGGGCTTATAATTCACCCCTCCACTTT. Translation gives CAGKGAYNSPLHF.